Each of the 17 T cell receptor beta chains below was sequenced from the same sample in a study of beta chain features in type 1 diabetes (dated by TCRdb to 2016 to 2019). Broader findings and caveats from the paper: A moderate but significant shortening of TCRB CDR3 length was observed in type 1 diabetes patients in all four CD4+ subsets.

Library method: the immunoSEQ multiplex PCR assay. The High Capacity cDNA Reverse Transcription Kit was used to reverse transcribe all of the isolated RNA, meaning that expressed TCRB transcripts were what got sequenced. TCRdb carries this immuneACCESS record with in-frame sequences only. Its versions omit some clonotypes, under half of them owing to an unresolved V gene in the studies checked, with the rest unexplained. This sample lists 150,000 or so clones; about 9% were detected once. Under 0.65% of the sample rests with the top ten. Antigen specificity for these receptors is unknown. Sample: central memory CD4+ T cells from blood. The source of these receptors is a woman aged 18-29 years with type 1 diabetes.

The chain joins TRBV19 to TRBJ1-2; D ambiguous. Trimming left V 3 bases short and J 8 bases short, with 13 bases between. CDR3 length: 13 residues. From germline, CDR1 is LNHDA and CDR2 SQIVND (reference sequence). The CDR3 spells CASSMGRHEGYTF. In DNA form, the CDR3 reads TGTGCCAGTAGTATGGGCAGGCATGAGGGCTACACCTTC.

The rearrangement joins TRBV5-1 to TRBJ2-5; TRBD2 aligns across 7 bases. With 7 bases clipped from V and 2 bases from J, the junction kept 8 bases outside the gene matches. CDR1 is SGHRS, CDR2 YFSETQ, per germline. The CDR3 is 14 amino acids. The CDR3 loop reads CASGMGGTQETQYF. The DNA for the CDR3 is TGCGCCAGCGGGATGGGGGGGACTCAAGAGACCCAGTACTTC.

This clone was seen a handful of times. The V gene is TRBV2, the J gene TRBJ2-7; D ambiguous. The tail of the sequence fits TRBJ2-5 better, so the J call may be wrong. CDR1 and CDR2 from the germline V gene are SNHLY and FYNNEI. The CDR3 has 12 amino acids. The CDR3 spells CASSRPGETQYF. For the CDR3, the DNA is TGTGCCAGCAGCCGCCCGGGAGAGACCCAGTACTTC.

This clone was found a few times. The chain carries TRBV6-5 and TRBJ2-7; no clear D. CDR1 and CDR2 (germline): MNHEY, SVGAGI. The CDR3 spans 14 residues. V lost 0 bases and J lost 0, with 6 bases in between. This CDR3 reads CASSYSHNSYEQYF. Written as DNA, the CDR3 is TGTGCCAGCAGTTACTCCCACAACTCCTACGAGCAGTACTTC.

The chain joins TRBV28 to TRBJ1-2, with 8 bases fitting TRBD1. The germline V gene has CDR1 MDHEN and CDR2 SYDVKM. Trimming took 6 bases from V and 4 from J; bases not matched to a gene: 7. The CDR3 spans 14 residues. The CDR3 protein is CASSAIDRGYGYTF. The CDR3 DNA sequence: TGTGCCAGCAGCGCGATCGACAGGGGCTATGGCTACACCTTC.

The chain combines TRBV15 with TRBJ2-5; TRBD1 matches 10 bases. Trimming removed 1 base from V and 5 bases from J; junction bases left unmatched: 7. This CDR3 comprises 16 residues. Germline V gene sequence: CDR1 LNHNV, CDR2 YYDKDF (reference sequence). CDR3 DNA sequence: TGTGCCACCAGCAGAGGGGGCGGGACAGGGGAGGAGACCCAGTACTTC. Translating it yields CATSRGGGTGEETQYF.

This clone was observed a few times. The rearrangement links TRBV27 to TRBJ2-1; D perhaps matches TRBD2 (6 bases). This CDR3 has 14 residues. With 2 bases removed from V and 5 bases from J, the gap between germline ends came to 10 bases. Germline assignment: CDR1 MNHEY and CDR2 SMNVEV (reference sequence). DNA of the CDR3: TGTGCCAGCAGTTTAGGGCTAGCGAACAATGAGCAGTTCTTC. Its protein is CASSLGLANNEQFF.

This clone has just a few counts. The J gene is TRBJ2-1, the V gene TRBV6-1; D remains ambiguous. The CDR3 contains 11 residues. Germline CDR1 is MNHNS and CDR2 is SASEGT. V gave up 4 bases and J gave up 12 bases, with 10 bases separating them. The CDR3 sequence: CASSAGLGQFF. The CDR3 DNA is TGTGCCAGCAGTGCGGGTCTGGGGCAGTTCTTC.

This clone was recorded a few times. CDR3 sequence reads: CASQGNSNQPQHF. As DNA, the CDR3 is TGTGCCAGCCAGGGGAATAGCAATCAGCCCCAGCATTTT. J is TRBJ1-5 and V is TRBV7-2; tentative D call: TRBD1 (6 bases). CDR1 is SGHTA and CDR2 is FQGNSA in the germline V gene. V was trimmed by 8 bases and J by 0 bases, leaving 8 bases between them. The CDR3 loop spans 13 amino acids. Based on the CDR3 plus reference TRBV7-2 and TRBJ1-5, the full variable domain is GAGVSQSPSNKVTEKGKDVELRCDPISGHTALYWYRQSLGQGLEFLIYFQGNSAPDKSGLPSDRFSAERTGGSVSTLTIQRTQQEDSAVYLCASQGNSNQPQHFGDGTRLSIL.

Only a few counts were recorded for this clone. V is TRBV6-4 and J is TRBJ2-1, with 13 bases that match TRBD2. Germline CDR1 MRHNA, CDR2 SNTAGT. The CDR3 runs to 18 residues. J lost 0 bases, V lost 5 bases, and 7 bases had no gene match. The CDR3 sequence is CASSSTSGRGSSYNEQFF. The CDR3 DNA reads as TGTGCCAGCAGTTCCACTAGCGGGAGGGGTAGCTCCTACAATGAGCAGTTCTTC.

The table lists this clone with a few counts. The V and J genes are TRBV4-3 and TRBJ2-1, with 14 bases fitting TRBD2. In germline, CDR1 is LGHNA, CDR2 YSLEER. Trimming removed 0 bases from V and 9 bases from J; junction bases left unmatched: 7. This CDR3 has 17 amino acids. CDR3 bases: TGCGCCAGCAGCCAAGAAGGGACTAGCGGGGGAGGGGCTGAGCAGTTCTTC. Translation: CASSQEGTSGGGAEQFF.

V and J are TRBV30 and TRBJ2-2; D gene uncertain. V lost 2 bases to trimming and J lost 6 bases, with 4 bases between them. This CDR3 has 11 residues. Germline CDR1 and CDR2: GTSNPN and SVGIG (reference sequence). In DNA form, the CDR3 reads TGTGCCTGGAGTTCAGCCGGGGAGCTGTTTTTT. Its translation: CAWSSAGELFF.

The chain links TRBV7-9 to TRBJ2-7; TRBD1 aligns across 9 bases. Germline values: CDR1 SEHNR, CDR2 FQNEAQ (reference sequence). Trimming at V came to 5 bases and at J to 2 bases, leaving 10 bases not matched to a gene. CDR3 length: 16 amino acids. CDR3 in DNA: TGTGCCAGCAGCACCGACCGGGACAGGGTCCCCTACGAGCAGTACTTC. Translating gives CASSTDRDRVPYEQYF.

This sequence joins TRBV7-7 and TRBJ1-4, with D perhaps matching TRBD1 (6 bases). The germline V and J ends were trimmed by 3 bases and 7 bases, with 24 bases remaining between them. The germline CDR1 and CDR2 sequences are SSHAT and FNYEAQ (reference sequence). The CDR3 runs to 18 residues. The DNA of the CDR3 is TGTGCCAGCAGCTTGAATGGGCAGGGGAGAAGTGGAGGTGAAAAACTGTTTTTT. Translation: CASSLNGQGRSGGEKLFF.

This clone has only a few counts. V is TRBV4-1 and J is TRBJ1-2, with 10 bases matching TRBD1. This CDR3 is 14 amino acids long. Germline V gene sequence: CDR1 MGHRA, CDR2 YSYEKL. V shed 3 bases and J 8 bases; nucleotides not matched to a gene: 6. The CDR3: CASSQPDRGSGYTF. CDR3 coding DNA: TGCGCCAGCAGCCAGCCGGACAGGGGGTCCGGCTACACCTTC.

This clone was counted between two and nine times. V and J are TRBV15 and TRBJ2-1; TRBD2 might be the D (5 bases). Deletions cut 1 base from V and 8 bases from J, with 18 bases between. Germline CDR1 LNHNV, CDR2 YYDKDF (reference sequence). This CDR3 is 16 amino acids long. This CDR3 is CATSRVASPGWDEQFF. In DNA, the CDR3 is TGTGCCACCAGCAGAGTTGCTAGCCCGGGGTGGGATGAGCAGTTCTTC.

This chain links TRBV11-3 with TRBJ2-3, with 10 bases fitting TRBD2. V lost 5 bases, J lost 3 bases, and 8 bases stayed unmatched. The CDR3 has 16 residues. Germline V gene sequence: CDR1 SGHNT, CDR2 YENEEA. Here the CDR3 reads CASSPLAGVGTDTQYF. The CDR3 DNA is TGTGCCAGCAGCCCTCTAGCGGGAGTTGGAACAGATACGCAGTATTTT.